The rows below give T cell receptor beta chains drawn from one sample of a study of graft-versus-host responses after intestinal transplantation. The method was immunoSEQ multiplex PCR; TCRdb's version includes in-frame clones alone and lacks a portion of them. This sample yields tens of thousands of clones, of which 85% to 95% are seen a single time; around two fifths belongs to the top ten. The source was PBMCs, collected approximately 250 days after intestinal transplant. The receptors were gathered from a human patient who received an intestinal transplant, so some T cells may come from the graft donor. Both conserved end residues are part of each CDR3. D genes are given only for firm matches. Rows give clone size only sometimes, using once, few, many, or a class for an expanded clone.

>TRBJ1-1|TRBV28|.|.
CASSLSEDTEAFF
TGTGCCAGCAGTTTAAGCGAAGACACTGAAGCTTTCTTT
>TRBJ2-2|TRBV19|.|.
CATQNRRGASGELFF
TGTGCCACCCAGAACCGTAGGGGGGCGAGCGGGGAGCTGTTTTTT
>TRBJ1-2|TRBV10-3|.|TRBD1
CAISRDRPNYGYTF
TGTGCCATCAGCCGGGACAGACCTAACTATGGCTACACCTTC
>TRBJ2-3|TRBV11-2|.|.
CASSLVRSTDTQYF
TGTGCCAGCAGCTTAGTGCGGAGCACAGATACGCAGTATTTT
>TRBJ1-1|TRBV19|once|.
CASSIRDTEAFF
TGTGCCAGTAGTATTAGGGACACTGAAGCTTTCTTT
>TRBJ2-1|TRBV7-9|.|TRBD2
CASRSITILAGGCTEQFF
TGTGCCAGCAGATCAATAACGATTCTAGCGGGAGGGTGCACTGAGCAGTTCTTC
>TRBJ1-5|TRBV4-1|few|.
CASSQEGSDVPQHF
TGCGCCAGCAGCCAAGAGGGCAGCGATGTGCCCCAGCATTTT
>TRBJ2-1|TRBV19|few|TRBD2
CASSIWASGFNEQFF
TGTGCCAGTAGTATCTGGGCTAGCGGCTTCAATGAGCAGTTCTTC
>TRBJ2-1|TRBV9|.|.
CASSVVSGNEQFF
TGTGCCAGCAGCGTAGTGTCAGGCAATGAGCAGTTCTTC
>TRBJ2-2|TRBV18|.|.
CASSPQESGELFF
TGTGCCAGCTCACCACAGGAGTCCGGGGAGCTGTTTTTT
>TRBJ2-5|TRBV5-1|.|.
CASSLNGQETQYF
TGCGCCAGCAGCTTGAACGGCCAAGAGACCCAGTACTTC
>TRBJ2-5|TRBV29-1|.|.
CSVIRSPQETQYF
TGCAGCGTTATAAGGAGCCCACAAGAGACCCAGTACTTC
>TRBJ1-6|TRBV2|.|.
CASRGLSNSPLHF
TGTGCCAGCAGGGGTCTCTCCAATTCACCCCTCCACTTT
>TRBJ2-1|TRBV10-1|.|TRBD2
CASSESMAGDEQFF
TGCGCCAGCAGTGAGTCGATGGCGGGGGATGAGCAGTTCTTC
>TRBJ1-1|TRBV19|.|.
CASSIVGSFNTEAFF
TGTGCCAGTAGTATAGTAGGCAGTTTTAACACTGAAGCTTTCTTT
>TRBJ1-5|TRBV27|.|.
CASRPTWLGNQPQHF
TGTGCCAGCAGACCGACATGGCTAGGCAATCAGCCCCAGCATTTT
>TRBJ2-7|TRBV6-6|.|.
CASSYEGSHYEQYF
TGTGCCAGCAGTTACGAGGGATCACACTACGAGCAGTACTTC
>TRBJ2-7|TRBV7-8|once|.
CASSLYPLGRDNPSSYEQYF
TGTGCCAGCAGCTTATATCCGCTGGGGCGGGACAACCCAAGCTCCTACGAGCAGTACTTC
>TRBJ2-1|TRBV15|.|TRBD2
CATSRELGTSGRAGLEFF
TGTGCCACCAGCAGAGAGCTCGGGACTAGCGGGAGGGCCGGCTTGGAGTTCTTC
>TRBJ2-2|TRBV28|.|TRBD2
CASSLLRTSGRRLGTGELFF
TGTGCCAGCAGTTTACTCAGGACTAGCGGGAGAAGATTAGGAACCGGGGAGCTGTTTTTT
>TRBJ2-1|TRBV19|.|TRBD2
CASSLQPPRLAEPYNEQFF
TGTGCCAGTAGTCTACAACCCCCAAGACTAGCGGAACCCTACAATGAGCAGTTCTTC
>TRBJ2-1|TRBV7-7|.|.
CASSLVRGEQFF
TGTGCCAGCAGCTTAGTCCGGGGTGAGCAGTTCTTC
>TRBJ1-5|TRBV30|few|.
CAWSQQANQPQHF
TGTGCCTGGAGCCAACAGGCTAATCAGCCCCAGCATTTT
>TRBJ1-5|TRBV6-5|.|.
CARKVRRGNQPQHF
TGTGCCAGAAAAGTGCGAAGGGGCAATCAGCCCCAGCATTTT
>TRBJ2-3|TRBV11-2|.|TRBD2
CASSLATSGSTDTQYF
TGTGCCAGCAGCTTAGCTACTAGCGGGAGCACAGATACGCAGTATTTT
>TRBJ2-7|TRBV15|medium-sized|TRBD2
CATSEGLADYEQYF
TGTGCCACCAGCGAGGGACTAGCGGACTACGAGCAGTACTTC
>TRBJ1-5|TRBV7-9|.|.
CASSYEGGPQHF
TGTGCCAGCAGCTACGAGGGGGGGCCCCAGCATTTT
>TRBJ2-7|TRBV7-9|.|.
CASSLAGSAYEQYF
TGTGCCAGCAGCTTGGCAGGTTCGGCCTACGAGCAGTACTTC
>TRBJ2-3|TRBV10-2|.|TRBD2
CASRDPGLAVDTQYF
TGCGCCAGCAGGGATCCGGGACTAGCGGTAGATACGCAGTATTTT
>TRBJ1-2|TRBV11-1|few|.
CASSPGTHGYTF
TGTGCCAGCAGCCCAGGGACACATGGCTACACCTTC
>TRBJ1-2|TRBV27|.|.
CASSFRENYGYTF
TGTGCCAGCAGTTTTAGGGAGAACTATGGCTACACCTTC
>TRBJ2-7|TRBV5-1|.|TRBD2
CASTPGGTNEQYF
TGCGCCAGTACTCCGGGAGGAACTAACGAGCAGTACTTC
>TRBJ1-6|TRBV19|.|.
CASKGSEHHNSPLHF
TGTGCCAGTAAAGGGTCAGAACACCATAATTCACCCCTCCACTTT
>TRBJ2-7|TRBV4-2|.|.
CASSQDDRSTYEQYF
TGTGCCAGCAGCCAAGATGACAGGTCTACCTACGAGCAGTACTTC
>TRBJ2-7|TRBV4-2|.|.
CASSQDPFGVGADEQYF
TGTGCCAGCAGCCAAGATCCGTTCGGGGTAGGAGCGGACGAGCAGTACTTC
>TRBJ1-1|TRBV15|.|.
CATSALGRPNTEAFF
TGTGCCACCTCCGCCCTTGGACGGCCGAACACTGAAGCTTTCTTT